This T cell receptor beta chain was sequenced for a study of cytomegalovirus exposure and HLA in healthy donors. Study findings and constraints: Three chains linked to CMV were shown in vitro to be specific for CMV antigens. Later work associated 17,000 or so TCR beta sequences with HLA alleles at 0.05 false discovery rate.

PCR involved 60 Vbeta and 13 Jbeta primers. Clones were sequenced by immunoSEQ multiplex PCR, and TCRdb holds only the in-frame ones, with some missing. This table has over 85,000 clones, nearly 80% appearing once. V was pared by 7 bases and J by 0 bases, with 15 bases between. This CDR3 region has 15 residues. Per the germline V gene, CDR1 is MNHNY and CDR2 is SVGAGI (reference sequence). Participants comprised healthy donors of bone marrow. This clone was seen only a few times. Its antigen is not known. Material: PBMCs. This rearrangement joins TRBV6-6 to TRBJ1-1; D is possibly TRBD1 (6 bases). The clonotype comes from a woman in her 30s in good health and CMV-seronegative. DNA for the CDR3: TGTGCCAGCAACCTTATGGGGGACATGAACACTGAAGCTTTCTTT. Translated, it gives CASNLMGDMNTEAFF.